Below are 16 T cell receptor beta chains sequenced from a single sample in a study of CD8 T cells in Susac syndrome. Random hexamers were used to reverse transcribe the RNA input (roughly 0.5 to 1 ug). TCRdb itself ran the immunoSEQ multiplex PCR reads through MiXCR, one entry per CDR3 protein. The table records about 200,000 distinct CDR3 sequences, roughly 96% of them present only once. What was sequenced was CD4+ T cells from PBMCs. These receptors were taken from a human donor in good health.

CDR3 protein: CASSLGHRGTEAFF. DNA of the CDR3: TGTGCCAGCAGCTTAGGGCACAGGGGCACTGAAGCTTTCTTT. The genes are TRBV7-2 and TRBJ1-1, with 7 bases that match TRBD1. The CDR3 is 14 residues long. CDR1 is SGHTA, CDR2 FQGNSA, per germline. V shed 1 base, J shed 4 bases, and the junction held 3 bases outside the gene matches.

The CDR3 DNA reads TGTGCCAGCAGCGAGGTCACAGATGATCAGCCCCAGCATTTT. As protein: CASSEVTDDQPQHF. The J gene is TRBJ1-5, the V gene TRBV2; D unclear. CDR1 and CDR2 (germline): SNHLY, FYNNEI. The CDR3 runs to 14 residues. Trimming took off 6 bases at V and 5 bases at J, with 14 bases between the two ends.

This chain links TRBV13 with TRBJ2-7, with D perhaps matching TRBD1 (6 bases). The CDR3 is 14 amino acids. Trimming shortened V by 5 bases and J by 2 bases, and 13 bases separated the two germline ends. From germline, CDR1 is PRHDT and CDR2 FYEKMQ (reference sequence). CDR3 sequence reads: CASSGGRGPYEQYV. The CDR3 DNA sequence: TGTGCCAGCAGCGGGGGCCGAGGACCCTACGAGCAGTACGTC.

The chain employs TRBV7-6 and TRBJ1-1; D is undetermined. The CDR3 has 13 residues. V lost 1 base to trimming and J lost 1 base, with 4 bases between them. Germline CDR1 SGHVS, CDR2 FNYEAQ. The CDR3 loop is CASSLVKNTEAFF. Here the CDR3 DNA reads TGTGCCAGCAGCTTAGTAAAGAACACTGAAGCTTTCTTT.

V usage is TRBV2 and J usage is TRBJ2-3, with D hard to call. V lost 7 bases, J lost 6 bases, and 14 bases lay in between. Germline values: CDR1 SNHLY, CDR2 FYNNEI. This CDR3 spans 13 amino acids. CDR3 in amino acids: CASTVPVADTQYF. The CDR3 coding sequence is TGTGCCAGCACCGTTCCGGTAGCCGATACGCAGTATTTT.

The chain carries TRBV10-2 and TRBJ1-2; D not certain. CDR1 is WSHSY, CDR2 SAAADI, per germline. V shed 1 base and J shed 3 bases, with 12 bases lying between them. CDR3 length: 15 residues. CDR3 sequence (DNA): TGCGCCAGCAGTGAGTGGAGGGTCCGCGACTATGGCTACACCTTC. Its translation is CASSEWRVRDYGYTF.

The chain employs TRBV7-2 and TRBJ2-7; no clear D. This CDR3 contains 12 residues. The V gene's germline CDR1 is SGHTA and CDR2 FQGNSA. Deletions cut 1 base from V and 7 bases from J, with 8 bases between. The CDR3 bases are TGTGCCAGCAGCTTAGTACTTGGTGAGCAGTACTTC. Encoded protein: CASSLVLGEQYF. The whole variable domain, filled in from reference TRBV7-2 and TRBJ2-7, reads GAGVSQSPSNKVTEKGKDVELRCDPISGHTALYWYRQSLGQGLEFLIYFQGNSAPDKSGLPSDRFSAERTGGSVSTLTIQRTQQEDSAVYLCASSLVLGEQYFGPGTRLTVT.

The chain couples TRBV30 to TRBJ2-1; 11 bases agree with TRBD1. V shed 1 base, J shed 5 bases, and the junction held 4 bases outside the gene matches. Germline CDR1 reads GTSNPN; CDR2 reads SVGIG (reference sequence). The CDR3 runs 15 residues. CDR3 region: CAWSAGQGAHNEQFF. CDR3 DNA sequence: TGTGCCTGGAGTGCCGGACAGGGGGCCCACAATGAGCAGTTCTTC.

This rearrangement joins TRBV7-2 to TRBJ1-5; D is undetermined. Germline V gene sequence: CDR1 SGHTA, CDR2 FQGNSA. The V gene lost 2 bases and the J gene lost 0 bases, with 11 bases spanning the gap. The CDR3 totals 16 residues. The CDR3 region is CASSLYPVRSNQPQHF. CDR3 sequence (DNA): TGTGCCAGCAGCTTATATCCGGTCCGTAGCAATCAGCCCCAGCATTTT. The full variable domain, with the rest looked up from reference TRBV7-2 and TRBJ1-5, is GAGVSQSPSNKVTEKGKDVELRCDPISGHTALYWYRQSLGQGLEFLIYFQGNSAPDKSGLPSDRFSAERTGGSVSTLTIQRTQQEDSAVYLCASSLYPVRSNQPQHFGDGTRLSIL.

J is TRBJ1-1 and V is TRBV11-2; D is unresolved. CDR1 and CDR2 from the germline V gene are SGHAT and FQNNGV. V shed 9 bases and J shed 4 bases, with 9 bases lying between them. The CDR3 totals 11 residues. CDR3 nucleotide sequence: TGTGCCAGTTCCCCGGCCACTGAAGCTTTCTTT. Protein: CASSPATEAFF. Supplemented by reference TRBV11-2 and TRBJ1-1, the full variable domain reads EAGVAQSPRYKIIEKRQSVAFWCNPISGHATLYWYQQILGQGPKLLIQFQNNGVVDDSQLPKDRFSAERLKGVDSTLKIQPAKLEDSAVYLCASSPATEAFFGQGTRLTVV.

In nucleotides, the CDR3 is TGTGCCAGCGGTCAAGGACAGAGCTCTTATGGCTACACCTTC. The encoded protein is CASGQGQSSYGYTF. The V and J genes are TRBV7-9 and TRBJ1-2; TRBD1 is a possible D gene (6 bases). Looked up from germline, CDR1 is SEHNR and CDR2 is FQNEAQ (reference sequence). V was shortened by 8 bases and J by 5 bases, with 18 bases between the two germline ends. The CDR3 is 14 residues long.

The chain has TRBV3-1 and TRBJ2-2, with D hard to call. The V gene's germline CDR1 is LGHDT and CDR2 YNNKEL (reference sequence). Trimming cost V 3 bases and J 7 bases, with 6 bases left between them. This CDR3 has 12 residues. The CDR3 DNA sequence: TGTGCCAGCAGCCATTTAAACGGGGAGCTGTTTTTT. Translating it yields CASSHLNGELFF.

The chain links TRBV3-1 to TRBJ2-5; D possibly uses TRBD1 or TRBD2 (5 bases each). CDR1 LGHDT and CDR2 YNNKEL come from the germline V gene (reference sequence). With 3 bases removed from V and 5 bases from J, the gap between germline ends came to 16 bases. The CDR3 extends over 15 amino acids. CDR3 protein: CASSQGVGGVETQYF. As DNA, the CDR3 is TGTGCCAGCAGCCAGGGGGTCGGTGGGGTCGAGACCCAGTACTTC.

CDR3 residues: CATSESGARGEQYF. The CDR3 DNA reads TGTGCCACCAGTGAGTCAGGAGCTCGAGGGGAGCAGTACTTC. The J gene is TRBJ2-7, the V gene TRBV24-1, with D possibly matching TRBD2 (5 bases). The CDR3 length is 14 residues. Germline V CDR1 and CDR2: KGHDR, SFDVKD. V was clipped by 4 bases and J by 7 bases, with 16 bases between them.

The V gene is TRBV20-1, the J gene TRBJ1-2; unclear D gene. CDR1 DFQATT and CDR2 SNEGSKA come from the germline V gene (reference sequence). The CDR3 totals 13 residues. Trimming removed 0 bases at V and 8 bases at J, with 13 bases between. The CDR3 bases are TGCAGTGCTAGAGATGTGGGCCTGGGAGGCTACACCTTC. As protein: CSARDVGLGGYTF.

This chain uses TRBV20-1 with TRBJ2-1, with no clear D. V lost 6 bases and J 9 bases, leaving 15 bases between the germline ends. The CDR3 is made up of 12 amino acids. Per germline, CDR1 DFQATT and CDR2 SNEGSKA (reference sequence). CDR3 coding DNA: TGCAGTGCCGGGTCAGTAACAGCTGAGCAGTTCTTC. Translating gives CSAGSVTAEQFF.